This T cell receptor (beta chain) came from a study of T cell repertoires in aging, cancer and after chemotherapy. Broader study findings: Age-matched healthy donors had significantly more diverse, less clonal blood TCR repertoires than untreated cancer patients.

Multiplex touch-down PCR with TRB-A/B primers amplified rearranged V-D-J TRB sequences. Via MiXCR, TCRdb re-called the multiplex PCR reads, giving one row per CDR3 protein. The sample has roughly 18,000 distinct CDR3 sequences, roughly two fifths seen once; the top ten hold about 15%. With respect to this clonotype: Its antigen is currently unknown.

Peripheral blood genomic DNA, not sorted cells or RNA, was the template. The source material was blood. The receptor's source is a human donor with a solid tumor.

CDR3: CAREGPAEAFF. In DNA, the CDR3 is TGTGCCAGGGAGGGCCCCGCTGAAGCTTTCTTT. J is TRBJ1-1 and V is TRBV6-1; D not certain. The germline V and J ends were trimmed by 9 bases and 6 bases, with 11 bases remaining between them. The germline V gene encodes CDR1 MNHNS and CDR2 SASEGT. The CDR3 runs to 11 residues.